Here is one TCR beta chain with its context. This record belongs to a study of spatial heterogeneity in lung cancer. Across the study: Sequence detection consistently recorded a greater number of beta-chain than alpha-chain sequences.

A unique molecular identifier was carried by every single TCR cDNA molecule. TCRdb re-called the 5' RACE reads with MiXCR, one entry per CDR3 protein. Seen here are 55,000 to 75,000 distinct CDR3 sequences, approximately 8% observed once, and the top ten hold around 15%. As for time point: sample taken at primary tumor resection. In each case, whole RNA from tumor, nontumor lung or frozen PBMC was sequenced unsorted. The approximately 77 donors had untreated early-stage non-small cell lung cancer. This sample comprised PBMCs, obtained at surgery. This TCR came from a female donor with early-stage non-small cell lung cancer.

The CDR3 sequence: CASSQDLVSEQFF. The CDR3, as DNA: TGTGCCAGCAGCCAAGATCTGGTATCTGAGCAGTTCTTC. The rearrangement joins TRBV14 to TRBJ2-1; no clear D. The CDR3 spans 13 residues. The germline gives CDR1 SGHDN, CDR2 FVKESK. Trimming shortened V by 0 bases and J by 9 bases, and 9 bases separated the two germline ends. The variable domain in full, completed from reference TRBV14 and TRBJ2-1, reads EAGVTQFPSHSVIEKGQTVTLRCDPISGHDNLYWYRRVMGKEIKFLLHFVKESKQDESGMPNNRFLAERTGGTYSTLKVQPAELEDSGVYFCASSQDLVSEQFFGPGTRLTVL.